These 6 T cell receptor beta chains came from one sample sequenced in a study of beta chain features in type 1 diabetes. The sequenced template was cDNA made from the entire isolated RNA. The protocol was immunoSEQ multiplex PCR, while the TCRdb copy is restricted to in-frame clones and leaves out a portion. The data contain 300,000 to 350,000 clones, 14% of them singletons. Sequencing was carried out using central memory CD4+ T cells from blood. The receptors come from a man aged 25-45 years in good health.

This clone was seen a handful of times. Additional DNA sequences in this sample encode the identical CDR3. The chain links TRBV5-6 to TRBJ2-7; D perhaps matches TRBD2 (6 bases). Trimming left V 3 bases short and J 4 bases short, with 11 bases between. The CDR3 totals 13 residues. Per the germline V gene, CDR1 is SGHDT and CDR2 is YYEEEE. DNA of the CDR3: TGTGCCAGCAGCTACCCCGGGGGTTACGAGCAGTACTTC. This gives the protein CASSYPGGYEQYF.

The V call is TRBV29-1, the J call TRBJ2-3; D gene uncertain. From germline, CDR1 is SQVTM and CDR2 ANQGSEA. The CDR3 sequence is 14 residues long. Trimming cost V 8 bases and J 0 bases, with 15 bases left between them. The CDR3 loop is CSSRTGGSTDTQYF. CDR3 DNA: TGCAGCTCCCGTACCGGCGGAAGCACAGATACGCAGTATTTT.

This clone was recorded at least ten times. The rearrangement uses TRBV6-6 and TRBJ1-5; possible D gene TRBD1, 5 bases. The germline V gene encodes CDR1 MNHNY and CDR2 SVGAGI (reference sequence). This CDR3 is built from 14 residues. Trimming removed 4 bases at V and 4 bases at J, with 11 bases between. CDR3 in DNA: TGTGCCAGCAGTTTCTCGACAGAGAATCAGCCCCAGCATTTT. This encodes CASSFSTENQPQHF.

The genes are TRBV27 and TRBJ2-1, with 10 bases lining up with TRBD2. J gave up 5 bases and V 6 bases, and 10 bases lay outside the gene matches. This CDR3 comprises 16 residues. Germline V gene sequence: CDR1 MNHEY, CDR2 SMNVEV (reference sequence). The CDR3 nucleotides are TGTGCCAGCAGCACACCGGGACTAGCGACGCACAATGAGCAGTTCTTC. Translation gives CASSTPGLATHNEQFF.

This clone was counted only a few times. This chain uses TRBV7-8 with TRBJ2-7; a weak D match, TRBD1 (6 bases). CDR3 length equals 14 residues. Germline V gene data show CDR1 as SGHVS and CDR2 as FQNEAQ. V was pared by 5 bases and J by 0 bases, with 11 bases between. CDR3 protein: CASSRGTNSYEQYF. The CDR3 bases are TGTGCCAGCAGCAGAGGGACAAACTCCTACGAGCAGTACTTC.

This chain uses TRBV7-7 with TRBJ2-5; TRBD2 is a possible D gene (5 bases). CDR1 is SSHAT and CDR2 is FNYEAQ in the germline V gene (reference sequence). Trimming shortened V by 5 bases and J by 2 bases, and 15 bases separated the two germline ends. The CDR3 is 15 residues long. The CDR3 coding sequence is TGTGCCAGCAGCCCATCCGGTCAGCGGCAAGAGACCCAGTACTTC. Translated: CASSPSGQRQETQYF.